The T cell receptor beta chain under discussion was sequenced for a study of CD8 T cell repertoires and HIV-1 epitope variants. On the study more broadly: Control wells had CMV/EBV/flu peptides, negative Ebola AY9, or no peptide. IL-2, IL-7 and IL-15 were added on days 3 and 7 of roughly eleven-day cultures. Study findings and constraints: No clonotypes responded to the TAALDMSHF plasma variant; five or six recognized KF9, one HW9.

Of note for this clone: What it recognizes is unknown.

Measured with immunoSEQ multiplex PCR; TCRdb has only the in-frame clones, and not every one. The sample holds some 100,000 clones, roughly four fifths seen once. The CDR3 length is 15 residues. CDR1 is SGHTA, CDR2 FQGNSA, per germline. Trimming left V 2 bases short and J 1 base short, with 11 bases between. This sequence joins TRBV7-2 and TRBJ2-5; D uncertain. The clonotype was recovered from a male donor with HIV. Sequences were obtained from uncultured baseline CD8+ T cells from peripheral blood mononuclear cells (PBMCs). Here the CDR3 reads CASSLRGAPQETQYF. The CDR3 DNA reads TGTGCCAGCAGCTTAAGAGGAGCCCCCCAAGAGACCCAGTACTTC.